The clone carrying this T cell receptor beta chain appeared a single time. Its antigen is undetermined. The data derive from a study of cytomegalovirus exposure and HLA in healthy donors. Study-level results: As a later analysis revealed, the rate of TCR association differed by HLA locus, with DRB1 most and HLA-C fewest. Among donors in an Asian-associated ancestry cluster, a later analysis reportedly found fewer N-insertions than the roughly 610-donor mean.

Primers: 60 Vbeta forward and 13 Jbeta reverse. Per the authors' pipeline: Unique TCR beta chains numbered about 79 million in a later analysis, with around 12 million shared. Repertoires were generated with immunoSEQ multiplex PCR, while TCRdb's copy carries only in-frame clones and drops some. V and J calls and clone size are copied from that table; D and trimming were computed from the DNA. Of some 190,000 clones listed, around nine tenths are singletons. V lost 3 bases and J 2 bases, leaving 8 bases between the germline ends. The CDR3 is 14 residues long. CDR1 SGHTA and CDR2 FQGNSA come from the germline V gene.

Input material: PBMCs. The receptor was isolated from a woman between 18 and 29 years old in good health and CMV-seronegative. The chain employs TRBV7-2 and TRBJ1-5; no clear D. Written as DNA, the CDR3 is TGTGCCAGCAGCTTGACTCGGCGCAATCAGCCCCAGCATTTT. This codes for CASSLTRRNQPQHF.